Presented here are 9 T cell receptor beta chains from one specimen sequenced in a study of brain T cells in children with intractable seizures. Sequencing used immunoSEQ multiplex PCR; TCRdb keeps in-frame clones, though not all of them. In the table there are 100,000 to 120,000 clones, around 94% of which are singletons. The sample consisted of peripheral blood, taken at surgery. These receptors were taken from a boy in the first two years of life with hemimegalencephaly and intractable seizures.

The CDR3 here is CASSLVVQRDNEQFF. Here the CDR3 DNA reads TGTGCCAGCAGCTTAGTGGTCCAGCGGGACAATGAGCAGTTCTTC. The V call is TRBV7-2, the J call TRBJ2-1, with D perhaps matching TRBD2 (6 bases). CDR1 is SGHTA and CDR2 is FQGNSA in the germline V gene. Trimming took off 1 base at V and 5 bases at J, with 12 bases between the two ends. This CDR3 spans 15 amino acids.

The V gene is TRBV7-9, the J gene TRBJ1-2, with D possibly being TRBD1 (5 bases). From germline, CDR1 is SEHNR and CDR2 FQNEAQ (reference sequence). The CDR3 totals 12 residues. V lost 0 bases and J lost 13, with 12 bases in between. The chain's CDR3 is CASSLAARVVTF. CDR3 sequence (DNA): TGTGCCAGCAGCTTAGCCGCCAGGGTAGTCACCTTC.

The chain couples TRBV5-6 to TRBJ2-7; D may match TRBD1 or TRBD2 (6 bases each). CDR1 SGHDT and CDR2 YYEEEE come from the germline V gene. Trimming stripped 2 bases from V and 7 bases from J, with 10 bases between. The CDR3 is 12 residues long. The CDR3 sequence: CASSFGGGEQYF. The CDR3 DNA reads as TGTGCCAGCAGCTTCGGGGGCGGGGAGCAGTACTTC.

The J gene is TRBJ2-4, the V gene TRBV7-9; TRBD2 aligns across 7 bases. This CDR3 contains 15 residues. Trimming took 5 bases from V and 10 from J; bases not matched to a gene: 14. The germline V gene encodes CDR1 SEHNR and CDR2 FQNEAQ (reference sequence). The CDR3 spells CASSPPRVGGPIQYF. The CDR3 nucleotides read TGTGCCAGCAGCCCCCCTAGAGTGGGAGGGCCGATTCAGTACTTC.

The chain employs TRBV19 and TRBJ2-5; D is uncertain. CDR3 length: 12 residues. Germline assignment: CDR1 LNHDA and CDR2 SQIVND (reference sequence). V gave up 5 bases and J gave up 5 bases, with 9 bases separating them. CDR3 region: CASSPPSETQYF. DNA for the CDR3: TGTGCCAGTAGTCCTCCTTCCGAGACCCAGTACTTC.

The chain uses TRBV18 and TRBJ2-1, with 14 bases matching TRBD2. The V segment lost 1 base and the J segment 6 bases; nucleotides outside the gene matches: 2. The CDR3 has 16 amino acids. Germline CDR1 reads KGHSH; CDR2 reads LQKENI. CDR3 amino acids: CASSPLGLAGGNEQFF. CDR3 bases: TGTGCCAGCTCACCACTAGGACTAGCGGGAGGCAATGAGCAGTTCTTC.

J is TRBJ2-1 and V is TRBV6-4; unclear D gene. The V end lost 3 bases, the J end lost 13 bases, and 4 bases lay between the germline ends. CDR1 and CDR2 (germline): MRHNA, SNTAGT. The CDR3 is 9 residues long. CDR3 DNA sequence: TGTGCCAGCAGTGATCTCCAGTTCTTC. It codes for CASSDLQFF.

The V and J genes are TRBV5-6 and TRBJ2-3; D is unclear. The CDR3 has 14 residues. CDR1 is SGHDT and CDR2 is YYEEEE in the germline V gene. The V gene lost 6 bases and the J gene lost 0 bases, with 11 bases spanning the gap. For the CDR3, the DNA is TGTGCCAGCACCTCCTCTCCTAGCACAGATACGCAGTATTTT. Protein sequence: CASTSSPSTDTQYF.

This rearrangement joins TRBV24-1 to TRBJ2-7; D possibly corresponds to TRBD2 (5 bases). Germline lookup yields CDR1 KGHDR and CDR2 SFDVKD. The V gene lost 3 bases and the J gene lost 6 bases, with 14 bases spanning the gap. This CDR3 comprises 14 residues. The CDR3 DNA sequence: TGTGCCACCAGTGATGCGGGCCGAGGAGGCGAGCAGTACTTC. Amino acids: CATSDAGRGGEQYF.